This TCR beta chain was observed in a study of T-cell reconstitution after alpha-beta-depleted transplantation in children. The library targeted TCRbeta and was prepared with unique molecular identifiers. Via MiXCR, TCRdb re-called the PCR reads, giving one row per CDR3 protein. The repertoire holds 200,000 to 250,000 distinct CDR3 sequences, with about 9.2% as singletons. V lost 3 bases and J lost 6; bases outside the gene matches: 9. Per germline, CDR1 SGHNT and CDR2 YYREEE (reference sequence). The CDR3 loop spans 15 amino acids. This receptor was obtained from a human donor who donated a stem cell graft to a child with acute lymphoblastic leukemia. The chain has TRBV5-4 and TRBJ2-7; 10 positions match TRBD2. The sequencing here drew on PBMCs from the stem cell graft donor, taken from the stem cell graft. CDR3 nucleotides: TGTGCCAGCAGCTCCTTAGCGGGGGGTGGATCCGAGCAGTACTTC. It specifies CASSSLAGGGSEQYF.